This T cell receptor beta chain was recovered during a study of blood T cell repertoires in COVID-19 (TCRdb year 2020). Looking at the study overall: Samples covering the acute and convalescent phases of COVID-19 were provided by collaborators in the United States, Italy and Spain. The material from the prospective study consisted of cDNA or gDNA derived from T cells, B-cell-depleted T cells, or PBMCs. Subjects who had been exposed to COVID-19, were actively infected with it, or had recovered from it provided the deeply sampled blood TCRbeta repertoires that made up the dataset. The repertoires were released in a freely available public database intended as a resource for research on the immune response to SARS-CoV-2. The samples were drawn from two sources: the first 160 participants of the ongoing ImmuneRACE study, and approximately 1,300 subjects contributed by 6 global collaborators. The sample metadata nearly always contained a de-identified subject ID, COVID-19 status, age in years and sex. Where available, HLA class I and class II types were taken from metadata supplied by the sample provider and were not determined by assay-based typing.

Participants in the prospective study were aged about 18 to 95 years, lived in 24 United States geographic areas, and enrolled through a virtual design. In the prospective study, cohorts were assigned on the basis of participant-reported clinical history obtained from a screening survey and a study questionnaire. Recovered participants in ImmuneRACE Cohort 3 were defined by two consecutive negative NP/OP PCR tests, clearance by a healthcare professional, or resolution of symptoms. In the prospective study, whole blood, serum and a nasopharyngeal or oropharyngeal swab were collected from each participant by mobile phlebotomists. Participants in the prospective study had the option to provide additional blood draws and questionnaires over a roughly 2-month period. Before DNA extraction, blood samples from the prospective study were shipped at room temperature or frozen. Broader findings and caveats from the paper: The quantity of clinical and demographic metadata differed by source and by participant and was supplied without curation.

For this clone: It has no known antigen specificity. No clone much larger than this one lies a single base away; base qualities are absent.

The immunoSEQ Assay, a bias-controlled multiplex PCR, was used to amplify TCRbeta CDR3 regions from genomic DNA. The study's processing was this. Within the assay, amplification of reference gene primers was used to estimate how many nucleated cells each sample contained. To quantify the absolute abundance of each unique TCRbeta CDR3 rearrangement, sequence reads were collapsed and filtered. For each sample, productive Simpson clonality was calculated by taking the square root of Simpson's diversity index across productive rearrangements. The table was pulled from immuneACCESS by TCRdb, which kept in-frame rearrangements only. Such tables lose some clones; where checked, under half of the loss comes from unresolved V genes, and the rest has no known cause. The D gene and trimming were derived from the DNA, and the V and J assignments and clone size from that table. This sample gives 200,000 to 250,000 clones in total; about 85% of them show up just once. The ten biggest clones cover more than 10% of the sample.

The germline V gene encodes CDR1 LGHDT and CDR2 YNNKEL (reference sequence). Counted from cysteine to phenylalanine, this CDR3 has 13 amino acids. Left in the record is the CDR3 DNA by itself, 39 bases read in frame from the first base. Trimming removed 0 bases from V and 4 bases from J, leaving 7 bases between the germline ends. The specimen sequenced was PBMCs or T cells enriched from blood (not recorded which). The chain couples TRBV3-1 (or the pseudogene TRBV3-2) to TRBJ2-7, with the D gene too uncertain to name. This clonotype was sampled from a man in his thirties or forties who had recovered from COVID-19. The CDR3 is CASSQEGEYEQYF. DNA sequence: TGTGCCAGCAGCCAAGAAGGAGAATACGAGCAGTACTTC.